The sequence of this T cell receptor (beta chain) was determined in a study of shared T cell receptors in the human thymus. TCRdb's copy holds only in-frame clones and misses some; the assay was immunoSEQ multiplex PCR. Here the sample spans about 660,000 clones, approximately 87% being singletons. Trimming removed 9 bases at V and 9 bases at J, with 16 bases between. CDR3 size: 12 residues. Germline V gives CDR1 SGHRS, CDR2 YFSETQ. The same specimen was also included in a second study, on human thymus T cells.

The sample was thymocytes. The chain couples TRBV5-1 to TRBJ1-5, with D unresolved. The receptor's source is a boy in the first two years of life with a congenital heart defect. CDR3 nucleotides: TGCGCCAATCCCGTCCCCGTCTTGCCCCAGCATTTT. Its translation: CANPVPVLPQHF.